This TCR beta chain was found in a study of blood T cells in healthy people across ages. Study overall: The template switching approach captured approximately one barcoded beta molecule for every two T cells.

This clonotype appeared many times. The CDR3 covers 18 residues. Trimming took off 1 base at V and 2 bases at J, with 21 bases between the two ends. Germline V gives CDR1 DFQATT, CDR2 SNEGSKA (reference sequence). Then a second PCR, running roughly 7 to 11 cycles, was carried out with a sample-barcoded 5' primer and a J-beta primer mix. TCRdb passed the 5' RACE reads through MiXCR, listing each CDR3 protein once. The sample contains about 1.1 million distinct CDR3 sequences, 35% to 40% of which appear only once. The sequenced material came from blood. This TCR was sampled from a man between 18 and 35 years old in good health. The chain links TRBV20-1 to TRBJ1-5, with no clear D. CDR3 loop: CSARGPMDGSYGNQPQHF. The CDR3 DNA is TGCAGTGCTAGAGGACCAATGGATGGGAGTTATGGCAATCAGCCCCAGCATTTT.